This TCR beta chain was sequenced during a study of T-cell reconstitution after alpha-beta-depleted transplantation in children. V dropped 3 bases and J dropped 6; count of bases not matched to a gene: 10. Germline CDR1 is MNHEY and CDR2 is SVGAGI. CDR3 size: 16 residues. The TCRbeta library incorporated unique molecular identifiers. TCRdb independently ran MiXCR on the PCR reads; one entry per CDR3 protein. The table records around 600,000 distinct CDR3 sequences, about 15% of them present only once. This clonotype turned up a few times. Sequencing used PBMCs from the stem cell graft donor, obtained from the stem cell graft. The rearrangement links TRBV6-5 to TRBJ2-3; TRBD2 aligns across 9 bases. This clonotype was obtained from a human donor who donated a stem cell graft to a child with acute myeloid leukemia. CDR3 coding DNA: TGTGCCAGCAGTTATGGCGGGGGGGCCGGCAGCGATACGCAGTATTTT. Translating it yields CASSYGGGAGSDTQYF.